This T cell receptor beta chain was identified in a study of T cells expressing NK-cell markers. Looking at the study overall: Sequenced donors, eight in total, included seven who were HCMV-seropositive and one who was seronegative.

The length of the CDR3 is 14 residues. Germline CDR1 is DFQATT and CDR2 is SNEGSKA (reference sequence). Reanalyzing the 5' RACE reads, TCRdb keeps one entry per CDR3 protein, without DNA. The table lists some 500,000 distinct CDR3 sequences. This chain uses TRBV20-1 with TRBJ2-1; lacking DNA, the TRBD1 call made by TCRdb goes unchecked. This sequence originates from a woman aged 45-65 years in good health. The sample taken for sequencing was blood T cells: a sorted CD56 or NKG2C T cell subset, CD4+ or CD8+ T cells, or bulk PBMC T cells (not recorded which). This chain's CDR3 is CSAAFGDVRREQFF.